This TCR beta chain originates from a study of blood T cell repertoires in COVID-19. Trimming took off 2 bases at V and 1 base at J, with 10 bases between the two ends. CDR1 and CDR2 from the germline V gene are MDHEN and SYDVKM. The CDR3 totals 15 residues. The repertoire was sequenced with immunoSEQ multiplex PCR; TCRdb's copy has only in-frame clones and lacks some. The table records some 150,000 clones, about 86% of them present only once. The clonotype originates from a woman aged 55 to 70 with acute or convalescent COVID-19. Sequencing used peripheral blood. This chain joins TRBV28 and TRBJ2-3, with a possible D match to TRBD2 (5 bases). The chain's CDR3 is CASSLVPLGTDTQYF. DNA for the CDR3: TGTGCCAGCAGTTTAGTACCACTAGGCACAGATACGCAGTATTTT.